In this sample, the clone carrying this TCR beta chain turned up once. What it binds is not known. Analysis merged second doses at about 4 or about 12 weeks. The data were produced by immunoSEQ multiplex PCR, yet TCRdb's version contains in-frame clones alone and is incomplete. The sample carries roughly 85,000 clones, 90% recorded once. This sample stems from a study of T cell responses to AZD1222 COVID-19 vaccine. General study results and limits: Most donors were white British and more were female, and clonal diversity was possibly underestimated. Along spike, vaccine-associated CD4 TCRs were found throughout, with dominance at 160-218 and 743-854. Only five or six AZD1222 recipients were seropositive at baseline.

Germline CDR1 SEHNR, CDR2 FQNEAQ (reference sequence). The CDR3 is made up of 13 amino acids. The V end lost 5 bases, the J end lost 8 bases, and 15 bases lay between the germline ends. The source was peripheral blood, collected 28 days after the second AZD1222 dose. The TCR was taken from an adult who received the AZD1222 COVID-19 vaccine. This chain links TRBV7-9 with TRBJ1-2; D is possibly TRBD1 (6 bases). The CDR3 DNA sequence: TGTGCCAGCAGCCCGCAGGGGCTCTACGGCTACACCTTC. Translation: CASSPQGLYGYTF.